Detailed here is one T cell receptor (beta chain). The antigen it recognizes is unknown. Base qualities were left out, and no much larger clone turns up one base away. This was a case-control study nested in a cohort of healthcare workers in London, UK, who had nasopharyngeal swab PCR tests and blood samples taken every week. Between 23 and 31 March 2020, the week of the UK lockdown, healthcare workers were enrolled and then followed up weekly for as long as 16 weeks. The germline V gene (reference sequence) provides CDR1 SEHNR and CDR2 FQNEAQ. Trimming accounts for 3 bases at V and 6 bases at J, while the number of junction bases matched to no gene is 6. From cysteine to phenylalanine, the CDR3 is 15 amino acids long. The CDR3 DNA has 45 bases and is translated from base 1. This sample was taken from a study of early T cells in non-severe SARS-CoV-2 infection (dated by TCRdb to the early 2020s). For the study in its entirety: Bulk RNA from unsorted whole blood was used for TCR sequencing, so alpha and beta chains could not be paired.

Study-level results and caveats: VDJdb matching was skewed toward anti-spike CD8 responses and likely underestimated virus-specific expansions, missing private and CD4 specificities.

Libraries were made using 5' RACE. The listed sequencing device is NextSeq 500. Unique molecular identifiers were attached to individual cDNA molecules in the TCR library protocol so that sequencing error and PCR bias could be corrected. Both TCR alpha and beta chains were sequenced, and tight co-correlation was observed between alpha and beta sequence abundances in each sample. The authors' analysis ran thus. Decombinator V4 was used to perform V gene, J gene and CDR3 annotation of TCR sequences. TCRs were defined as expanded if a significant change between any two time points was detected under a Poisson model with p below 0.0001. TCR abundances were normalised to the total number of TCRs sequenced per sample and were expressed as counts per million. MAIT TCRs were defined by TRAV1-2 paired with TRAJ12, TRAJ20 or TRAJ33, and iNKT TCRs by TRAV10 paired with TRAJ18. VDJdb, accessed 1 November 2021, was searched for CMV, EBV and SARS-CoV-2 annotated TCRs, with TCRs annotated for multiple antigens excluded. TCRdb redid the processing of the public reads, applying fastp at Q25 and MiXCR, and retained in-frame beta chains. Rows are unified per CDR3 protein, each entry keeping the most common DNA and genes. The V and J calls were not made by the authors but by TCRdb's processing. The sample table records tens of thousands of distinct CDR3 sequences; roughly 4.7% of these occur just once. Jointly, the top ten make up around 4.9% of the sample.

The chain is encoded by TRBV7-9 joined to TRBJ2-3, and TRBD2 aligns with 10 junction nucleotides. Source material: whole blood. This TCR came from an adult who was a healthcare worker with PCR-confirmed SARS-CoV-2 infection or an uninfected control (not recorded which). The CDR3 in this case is CASSFTSGVGDTQYF. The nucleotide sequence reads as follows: TGTGCCAGCAGCTTTACTAGCGGGGTAGGGGATACGCAGTATTTT.